This is a list of T cell receptor beta chains from one sample in a study of blood T cell repertoires in COVID-19. Here immunoSEQ multiplex PCR was the method, and the copy in TCRdb shows in-frame clones only, minus some. Of approximately 350,000 clones in the sample, approximately 86% were seen once. Sequenced: peripheral blood. The receptors come from a woman aged 60 to 75 with COVID-19, enrolled during active disease. CDR3s include the opening cysteine and the closing phenylalanine or tryptophan. A D gene is named only where the DNA matches it firmly. Not all rows give a size; the values are once, few, many and, for expanded clones, a class.

d_gene	abundance	v_gene	j_gene	CDR3nt	CDR3aa
-	-	TRBV18	TRBJ2-7	TGTGCCAGCTCGCCCACGACAGATAACGAGCAGTACTTC	CASSPTTDNEQYF
-	-	TRBV7-8	TRBJ1-2	TGTGCCAGCAGCGTGGGACTGAGAAACTATGGCTACACCTTC	CASSVGLRNYGYTF
-	-	TRBV14	TRBJ1-2	TGTGCCAGCAGCCAAGCCCAGGCCAGTTTCTATGGCTACACCTTC	CASSQAQASFYGYTF
TRBD1	-	TRBV2	TRBJ1-1	TGTGCCAGCAGTGGACAGGGAACGGCTGAAGCTTTCTTT	CASSGQGTAEAFF
-	-	TRBV12-3/TRBV12-4	TRBJ2-4	TGTGCCAGCAGTACTTTCGCGGCCGTCCAGTACTTC	CASSTFAAVQYF
-	-	TRBV28	TRBJ2-2	TGTGCCAGCAGTTTAGTCGGGGCCGGGGAGCTGTTTTTT	CASSLVGAGELFF
-	-	TRBV4-1	TRBJ1-4	TGCGCCAGCAGCCAAGATGTCCGGGGGTCCAACCGTGAAAAACTGTTTTTT	CASSQDVRGSNREKLFF
-	-	TRBV9	TRBJ2-1	TGTGCCAGCAGCGTCCCGGGGGGCCCCAATGAGCAGTTCTTC	CASSVPGGPNEQFF
-	-	TRBV13	TRBJ2-7	TGTGCCAGCAGCTACGACAGGAGCTCCTACGAGCAGTACTTC	CASSYDRSSYEQYF
-	-	TRBV4-1	TRBJ1-5	TGCGCCAGCAGCCAAGGCCCCCATCAGGGCCCCTTTAGCAATCAGCCCCAGCATTTT	CASSQGPHQGPFSNQPQHF
-	few	TRBV6-5	TRBJ1-1	TGTGCCAGCAGTTACTCAAATTCAGGGTCGGGTGAAGCTTTCTTT	CASSYSNSGSGEAFF
-	-	TRBV7-3	TRBJ2-1	TGTGCCAGCAGCCCTGGAGGGGATTCCTCCTACAATGAGCAGTTCTTC	CASSPGGDSSYNEQFF
-	few	TRBV5-6	TRBJ2-1	TGTGCCAGCAGCTTGCTTACTAGTCGGCAGTTCTTC	CASSLLTSRQFF
-	-	TRBV19	TRBJ2-6	TGTGCCAGTAGTACACACCGGGGATTAACTTTC	CASSTHRGLTF
-	-	TRBV4-1	TRBJ2-1	TGCGCCAGCAGCCAAGTGGGAAGGGGTGAGCAGTTCTTC	CASSQVGRGEQFF
TRBD2	-	TRBV4-3	TRBJ2-7	TGCGCCAGCAGCCAAGACAGGGACTACTACGAGCAGTACTTC	CASSQDRDYYEQYF
TRBD1	-	TRBV24-1	TRBJ2-5	TGTGCCACCAGTGATTCCGGGACAGCAAAAGAGACCCAGTACTTC	CATSDSGTAKETQYF
TRBD2	once	TRBV3-1/TRBV3-2	TRBJ2-7	TGTGCCAGCAGCCAAGCCGGACTAGTCCGCGAGCAGTACTTC	CASSQAGLVREQYF
-	-	TRBV21-1	TRBJ2-2	TGTGCCAGCAGGCAGGGGGCGAACACCGGGGAGCTGTTTTTT	CASRQGANTGELFF
TRBD1	-	TRBV6-5	TRBJ2-6	TGTGCCAGCAGGCGAGGGACAGCTGGGGCCAACGTCCTGACTTTC	CASRRGTAGANVLTF
-	-	TRBV4-3	TRBJ2-5	TGCGCCAGCAGCCAAGAGGGCAGCCAAGAGACCCAGTACTTC	CASSQEGSQETQYF
TRBD1	-	TRBV3-1/TRBV3-2	TRBJ1-2	TGTGCCAGCAGCCAAGAATACGACAGGGAAGGTAGCTATGGCTACACCTTC	CASSQEYDREGSYGYTF
-	once	TRBV7-2	TRBJ2-3	TGTGCCAGCAGCTTAGCGGGGGGAACCACAGATACGCAGTATTTT	CASSLAGGTTDTQYF
TRBD1	-	TRBV6-5	TRBJ2-5	TGTGCCAGCAGAAGAGCTCCAGGGGGAAGGGAGACCCAGTACTTC	CASRRAPGGRETQYF
TRBD1	-	TRBV5-6	TRBJ1-5	TGTGCCAGCAGCTTGGGACAGGGGGCGAGTCAGCCCCAGCATTTT	CASSLGQGASQPQHF
TRBD2	-	TRBV3-1/TRBV3-2	TRBJ2-1	TGTGCCAGCAGCCGTAGCGGGTTAGGGGATGAGCAGTTCTTC	CASSRSGLGDEQFF
-	-	TRBV15	TRBJ1-2	TGTGCCACCAGCAGAGATCGGTCAGGGCACTATGGCTACACCTTC	CATSRDRSGHYGYTF
TRBD2	-	TRBV7-2	TRBJ2-7	TGTGCCAGCAGCTTAGAAAATAGCGGGTCCTACGAGCAGTACTTC	CASSLENSGSYEQYF
-	-	TRBV5-4	TRBJ2-1	TGTGCCAGCAGTTACGACTCCCTCAATGAGCAGTTCTTC	CASSYDSLNEQFF
-	-	TRBV21-1	TRBJ1-5	TGTGCCAGGAGGAGGCATCGGAGCAATCAGCCCCAGCATTTT	CARRRHRSNQPQHF
-	-	TRBV30	TRBJ1-5	TGTGCCTGGAGTAAGGAGGGAGCAGGAGCCCAGCATTTT	CAWSKEGAGAQHF
TRBD1	-	TRBV6-2/TRBV6-3	TRBJ1-1	TGTGCCAGCAGTACACAGGGGGCTCACACTGAAGCTTTCTTT	CASSTQGAHTEAFF
-	-	TRBV27	TRBJ2-2	TGTGCCAGCAACGCGCAAAACACCGGGGAGCTGTTTTTT	CASNAQNTGELFF
TRBD2	-	TRBV19	TRBJ2-1	TGTGCCACGATTAGCGGGGGGGCTGAGTATGAGCAGTTCTTC	CATISGGAEYEQFF
TRBD2	-	TRBV5-4	TRBJ2-3	TGTGCCAGCAGCTTGGGACTAGCGGGGGTTCTCGTAGGCACAGATACGCAGTATTTT	CASSLGLAGVLVGTDTQYF
-	-	TRBV7-2	TRBJ1-1	TGTGCCAGCACTTCCGACCCAGGGTGGAACACTGAAGCTTTCTTT	CASTSDPGWNTEAFF
-	-	TRBV12-3/TRBV12-4	TRBJ2-2	TGTGCCAGCATCCTACAGATAACCGGGGAGCTGTTTTTT	CASILQITGELFF
-	-	TRBV10-3	TRBJ1-3	TGTGCCATCAGTGCAAACCCCCCGGGGGCTGGAAACACCATATATTTT	CAISANPPGAGNTIYF
-	-	TRBV5-8	TRBJ1-5	TGTGCCAGCAGCCTACAGGGTTTAGGGTATCGCAATCAGCCCCAGCATTTT	CASSLQGLGYRNQPQHF
TRBD1	-	TRBV5-1	TRBJ1-2	TGCGCCAGCAGCTTGCTAACAGGGGGTAACTATGGCTACACCTTC	CASSLLTGGNYGYTF
TRBD1	-	TRBV11-3	TRBJ2-1	TGTGCCAGCAGCCAGGGACAGGGATGGGTTGAGCAGTTCTTC	CASSQGQGWVEQFF
-	-	TRBV11-2	TRBJ2-7	TGTGCCAGCAGCTCCCCGGTAGCCCCCTCCTACGAGCAGTACTTC	CASSSPVAPSYEQYF
-	-	TRBV19	TRBJ1-3	TGTGCCAGTAGTGTCTCAGGCGTCTCTGGAAACACCATATATTTT	CASSVSGVSGNTIYF
-	-	TRBV6-2/TRBV6-3	TRBJ1-2	TGTGCCAGCAGTTACAGTAGCCCATCGAGTGGCTACACCTTC	CASSYSSPSSGYTF
-	-	TRBV19	TRBJ1-2	TGTGCCACTGAGGGGGTAGGGTCGTTCGGCTATGGCTACACCTTC	CATEGVGSFGYGYTF
TRBD1	-	TRBV3-1/TRBV3-2	TRBJ1-2	TGTGCCAGCAGCCCCGGGGCCCACAGGGGCCCTCCGTGGGGCTACACCTTC	CASSPGAHRGPPWGYTF
TRBD2	-	TRBV2	TRBJ2-5	TGTGCCAGCAGGCCTCCGGGACTACATAAAGAGACCCAGTACTTC	CASRPPGLHKETQYF
TRBD1	-	TRBV9	TRBJ1-6	TGTGCCAGCAGCGCGACAGGGACCGGCTATATTGGTTCACCCCTCCACTTT	CASSATGTGYIGSPLHF
TRBD2	-	TRBV19	TRBJ2-3	TGTGCCAGTAGTATAGGTACGGGGGGGCTATATACGCAGTATTTT	CASSIGTGGLYTQYF
-	-	TRBV27	TRBJ1-1	TGTGCCAGCAGGGCGGCGGGACGGTATACTGAAGCTTTCTTT	CASRAAGRYTEAFF
TRBD1	-	TRBV9	TRBJ2-7	TGTGCCAGCAGCGGTGGACAGGGCTCCTACGAGCAGTACTTC	CASSGGQGSYEQYF
TRBD1	-	TRBV9	TRBJ1-4	TGTGCCAGCAGCGTTGACAGGGGGCTAAATGAAAAACTGTTTTTT	CASSVDRGLNEKLFF
TRBD2	many	TRBV7-7	TRBJ2-3	TGTGCCAGCAGCGCACTGGCGGGGGGACTCACAGATACGCAGTATTTT	CASSALAGGLTDTQYF
TRBD1	-	TRBV11-2	TRBJ1-3	TGTGCCAGCAGCTCCCCGGGACAGAAGTTCTCTGGAAACACCATATATTTT	CASSSPGQKFSGNTIYF
-	-	TRBV15	TRBJ1-2	TGTGCCACCAGCGGATACTCGGAGGACTTTAACTATGGCTACACCTTC	CATSGYSEDFNYGYTF